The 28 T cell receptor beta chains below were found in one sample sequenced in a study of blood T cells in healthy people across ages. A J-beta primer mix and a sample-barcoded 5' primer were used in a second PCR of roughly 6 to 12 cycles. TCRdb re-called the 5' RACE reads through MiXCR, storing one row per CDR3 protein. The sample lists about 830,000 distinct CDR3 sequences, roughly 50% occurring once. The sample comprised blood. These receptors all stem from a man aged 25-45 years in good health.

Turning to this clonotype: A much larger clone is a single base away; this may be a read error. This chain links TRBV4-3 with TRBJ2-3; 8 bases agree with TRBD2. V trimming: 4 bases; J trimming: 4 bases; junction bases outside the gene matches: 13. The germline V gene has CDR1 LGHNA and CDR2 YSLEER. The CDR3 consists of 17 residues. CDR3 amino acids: CASSRLTKPSGSDTQYF. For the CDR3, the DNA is TGCGCCAGCAGCCGCCTAACTAAACCTAGCGGGTCAGATACGCAGTATTTT.

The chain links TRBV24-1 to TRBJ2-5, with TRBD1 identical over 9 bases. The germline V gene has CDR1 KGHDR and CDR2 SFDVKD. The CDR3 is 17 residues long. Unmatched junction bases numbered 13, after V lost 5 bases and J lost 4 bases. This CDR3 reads CATSGWDRVQLGETQYF. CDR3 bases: TGTGCCACCAGTGGATGGGACAGGGTTCAACTCGGAGAGACCCAGTACTTC.

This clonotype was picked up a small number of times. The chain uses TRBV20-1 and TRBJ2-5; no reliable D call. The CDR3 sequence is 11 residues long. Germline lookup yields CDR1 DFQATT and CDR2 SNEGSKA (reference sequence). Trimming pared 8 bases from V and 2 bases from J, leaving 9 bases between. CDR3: CSSGSQETQYF. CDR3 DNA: TGCAGTAGTGGGTCTCAAGAGACCCAGTACTTC.

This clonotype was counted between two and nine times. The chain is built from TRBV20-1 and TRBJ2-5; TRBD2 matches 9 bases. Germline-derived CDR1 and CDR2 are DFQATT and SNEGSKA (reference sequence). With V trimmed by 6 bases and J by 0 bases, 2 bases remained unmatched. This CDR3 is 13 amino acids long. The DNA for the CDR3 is TGCAGTGCGGCGGGGGGGGACCAAGAGACCCAGTACTTC. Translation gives CSAAGGDQETQYF.

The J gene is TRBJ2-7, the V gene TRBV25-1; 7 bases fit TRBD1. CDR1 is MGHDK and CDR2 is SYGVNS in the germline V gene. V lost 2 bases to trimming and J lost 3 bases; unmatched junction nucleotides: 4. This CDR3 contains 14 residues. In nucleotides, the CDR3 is TGTGCCAGCAGTGAAGGGGACAGCAACTACGAGCAGTACTTC. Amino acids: CASSEGDSNYEQYF.

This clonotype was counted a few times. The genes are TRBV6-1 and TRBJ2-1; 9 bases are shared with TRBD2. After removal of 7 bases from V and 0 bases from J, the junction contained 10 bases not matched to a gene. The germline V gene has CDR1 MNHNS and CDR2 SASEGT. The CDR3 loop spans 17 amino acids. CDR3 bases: TGTGCCAGCATTCCTAGCGGGGCCCCGAGCTCCTACAATGAGCAGTTCTTC. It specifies CASIPSGAPSSYNEQFF.

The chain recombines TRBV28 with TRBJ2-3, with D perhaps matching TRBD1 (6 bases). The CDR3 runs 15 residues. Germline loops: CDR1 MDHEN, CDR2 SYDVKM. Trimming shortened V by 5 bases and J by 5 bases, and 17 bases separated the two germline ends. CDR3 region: CASSPQGPSRDTQYF. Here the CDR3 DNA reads TGTGCCAGCAGTCCCCAGGGGCCGAGTAGAGATACGCAGTATTTT.

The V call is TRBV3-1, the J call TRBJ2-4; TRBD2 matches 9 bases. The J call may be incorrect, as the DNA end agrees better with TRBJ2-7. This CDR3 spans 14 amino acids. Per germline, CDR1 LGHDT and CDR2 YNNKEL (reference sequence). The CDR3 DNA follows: TGTGCCAGCAGTCGAGCGGGAGGTGAGGGCGAGCAGTACTTC. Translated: CASSRAGGEGEQYF.

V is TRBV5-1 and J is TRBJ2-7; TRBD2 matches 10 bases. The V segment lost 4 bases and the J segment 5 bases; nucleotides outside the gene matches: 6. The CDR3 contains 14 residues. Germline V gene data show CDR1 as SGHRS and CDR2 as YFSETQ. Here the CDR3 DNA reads TGCGCCAGCAGCATCGCTAGCGGGGGACACGAGCAGTACTTC. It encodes CASSIASGGHEQYF. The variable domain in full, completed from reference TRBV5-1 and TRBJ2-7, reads KAGVTQTPRYLIKTRGQQVTLSCSPISGHRSVSWYQQTPGQGLQFLFEYFSETQRNKGNFPGRFSGRQFSNSRSEMNVSTLELGDSALYLCASSIASGGHEQYFGPGTRLTVT.

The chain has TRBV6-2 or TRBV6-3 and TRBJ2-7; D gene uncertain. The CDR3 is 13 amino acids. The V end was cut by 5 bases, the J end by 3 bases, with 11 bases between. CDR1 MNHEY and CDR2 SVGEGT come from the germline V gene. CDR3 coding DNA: TGTGCCAGCAGTCGGACCGCCGACTACGAGCAGTACTTC. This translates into CASSRTADYEQYF.

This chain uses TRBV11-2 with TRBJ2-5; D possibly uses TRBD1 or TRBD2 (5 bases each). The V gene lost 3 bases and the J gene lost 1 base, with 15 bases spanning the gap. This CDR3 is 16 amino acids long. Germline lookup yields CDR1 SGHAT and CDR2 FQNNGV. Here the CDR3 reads CASSFGKMGVQETQYF. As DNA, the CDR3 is TGTGCCAGCAGCTTCGGAAAGATGGGGGTCCAAGAGACCCAGTACTTC.

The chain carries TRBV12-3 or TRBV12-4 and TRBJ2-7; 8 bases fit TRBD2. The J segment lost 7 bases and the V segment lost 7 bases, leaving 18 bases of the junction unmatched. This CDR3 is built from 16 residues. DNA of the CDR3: TGTGCCAGCACCCCGAACGGGGGGGCTAGCTCTGGAGAGCAGTACTTC. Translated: CASTPNGGASSGEQYF.

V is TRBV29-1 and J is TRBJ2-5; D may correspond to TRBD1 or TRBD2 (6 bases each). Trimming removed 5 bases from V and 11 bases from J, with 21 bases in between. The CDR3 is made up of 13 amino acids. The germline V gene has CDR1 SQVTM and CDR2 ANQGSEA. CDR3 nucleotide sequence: TGCAGCGTTATAGACAGGCCCTCGGGAGAGCAGTACTTC. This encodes CSVIDRPSGEQYF.

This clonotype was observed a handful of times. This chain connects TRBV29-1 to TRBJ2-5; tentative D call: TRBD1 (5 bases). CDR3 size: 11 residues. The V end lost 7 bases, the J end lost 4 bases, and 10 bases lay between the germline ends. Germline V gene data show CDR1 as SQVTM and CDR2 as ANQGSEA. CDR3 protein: CSEDRGETQYF. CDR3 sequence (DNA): TGCAGCGAAGACAGAGGAGAGACCCAGTACTTC.

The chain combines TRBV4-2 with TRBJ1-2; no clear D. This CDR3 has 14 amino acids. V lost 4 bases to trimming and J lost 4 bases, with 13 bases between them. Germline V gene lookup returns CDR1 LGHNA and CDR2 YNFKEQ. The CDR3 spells CASSPTGGFYGYTF. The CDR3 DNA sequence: TGTGCCAGCAGCCCGACGGGAGGCTTCTATGGCTACACCTTC.

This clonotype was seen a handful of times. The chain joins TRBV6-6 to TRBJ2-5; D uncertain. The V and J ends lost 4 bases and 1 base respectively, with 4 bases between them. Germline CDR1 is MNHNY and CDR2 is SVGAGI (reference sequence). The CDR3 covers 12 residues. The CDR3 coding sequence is TGTGCCAGCAGTTCCCTCCAAGAGACCCAGTACTTC. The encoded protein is CASSSLQETQYF.

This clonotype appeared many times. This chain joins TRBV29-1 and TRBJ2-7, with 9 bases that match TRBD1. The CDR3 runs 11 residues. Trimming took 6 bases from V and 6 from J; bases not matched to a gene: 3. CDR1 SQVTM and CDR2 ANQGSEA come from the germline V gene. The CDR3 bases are TGCAGCGTAGGACAGGGGCGCGAGCAGTACTTC. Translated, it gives CSVGQGREQYF.

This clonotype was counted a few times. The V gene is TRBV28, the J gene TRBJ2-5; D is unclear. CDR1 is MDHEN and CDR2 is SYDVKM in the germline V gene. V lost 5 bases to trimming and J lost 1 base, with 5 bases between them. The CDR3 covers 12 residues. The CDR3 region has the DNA TGTGCCAGCAGTGCTGTCCAAGAGACCCAGTACTTC. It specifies CASSAVQETQYF. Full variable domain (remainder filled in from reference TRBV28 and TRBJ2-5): DVKVTQSSRYLVKRTGEKVFLECVQDMDHENMFWYRQDPGLGLRLIYFSYDVKMKEKGDIPEGYSVSREKKERFSLILESASTNQTSMYLCASSAVQETQYFGPGTRLLVL.

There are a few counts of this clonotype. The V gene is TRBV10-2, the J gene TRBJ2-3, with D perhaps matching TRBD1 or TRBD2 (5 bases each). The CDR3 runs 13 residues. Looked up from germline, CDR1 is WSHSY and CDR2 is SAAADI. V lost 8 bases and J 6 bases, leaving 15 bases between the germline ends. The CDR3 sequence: CASGAGTRDTQYF. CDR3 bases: TGCGCCAGCGGAGCAGGGACCAGGGATACGCAGTATTTT.

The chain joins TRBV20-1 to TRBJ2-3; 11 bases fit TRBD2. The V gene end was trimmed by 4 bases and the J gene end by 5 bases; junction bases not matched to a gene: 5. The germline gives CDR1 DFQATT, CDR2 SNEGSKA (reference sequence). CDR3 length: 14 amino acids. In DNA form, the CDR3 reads TGCAGTGCTATGATAACTAGCGGGGGAGATACGCAGTATTTT. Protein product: CSAMITSGGDTQYF.

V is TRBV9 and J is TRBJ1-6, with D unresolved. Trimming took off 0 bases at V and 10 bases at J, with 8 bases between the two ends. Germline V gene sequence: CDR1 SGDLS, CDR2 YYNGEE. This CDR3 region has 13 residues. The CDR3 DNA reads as TGTGCCAGCAGCGTAGGCGGATTCTCACCCCTCCACTTT. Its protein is CASSVGGFSPLHF.

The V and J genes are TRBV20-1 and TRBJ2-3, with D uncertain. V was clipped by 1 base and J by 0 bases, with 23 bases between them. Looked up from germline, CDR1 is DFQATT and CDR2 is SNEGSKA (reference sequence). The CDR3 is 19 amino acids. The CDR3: CSARGLGRIPIYSTDTQYF. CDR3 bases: TGCAGTGCTAGAGGTTTAGGGCGGATCCCAATTTATAGCACAGATACGCAGTATTTT.

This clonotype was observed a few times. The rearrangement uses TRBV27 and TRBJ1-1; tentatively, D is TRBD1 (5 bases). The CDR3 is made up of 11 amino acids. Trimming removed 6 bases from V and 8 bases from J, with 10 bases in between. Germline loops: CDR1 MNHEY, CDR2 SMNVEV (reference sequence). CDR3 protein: CASRYNREAFF. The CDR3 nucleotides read TGTGCCAGCAGATACAACAGGGAAGCTTTCTTT.

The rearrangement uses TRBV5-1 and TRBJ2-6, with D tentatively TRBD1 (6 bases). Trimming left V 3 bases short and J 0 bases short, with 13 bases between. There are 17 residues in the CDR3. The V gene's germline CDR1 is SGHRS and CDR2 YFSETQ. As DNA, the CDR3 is TGCGCCAGCAGCTGGACAGTTGGGCCCTCTGGGGCCAACGTCCTGACTTTC. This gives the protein CASSWTVGPSGANVLTF. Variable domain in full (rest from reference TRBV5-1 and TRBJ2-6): KAGVTQTPRYLIKTRGQQVTLSCSPISGHRSVSWYQQTPGQGLQFLFEYFSETQRNKGNFPGRFSGRQFSNSRSEMNVSTLELGDSALYLCASSWTVGPSGANVLTFGAGSRLTVL.

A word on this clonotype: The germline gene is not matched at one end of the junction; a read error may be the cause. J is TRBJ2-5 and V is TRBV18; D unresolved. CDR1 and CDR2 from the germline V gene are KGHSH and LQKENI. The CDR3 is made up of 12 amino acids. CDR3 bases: TGTACCAGCTCACCTACGCGGGAGACCCAGTACTTC. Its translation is CTSSPTRETQYF.

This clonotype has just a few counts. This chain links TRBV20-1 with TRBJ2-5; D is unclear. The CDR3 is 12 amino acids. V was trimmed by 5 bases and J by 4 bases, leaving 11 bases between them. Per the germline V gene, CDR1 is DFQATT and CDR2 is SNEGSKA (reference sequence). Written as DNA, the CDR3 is TGCAGTGCTCATTCGGTAGGAGAGACCCAGTACTTC. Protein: CSAHSVGETQYF.

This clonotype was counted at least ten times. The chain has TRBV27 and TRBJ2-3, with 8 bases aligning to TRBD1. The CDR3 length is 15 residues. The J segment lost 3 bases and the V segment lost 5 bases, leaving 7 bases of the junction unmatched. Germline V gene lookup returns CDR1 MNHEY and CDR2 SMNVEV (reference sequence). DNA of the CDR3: TGTGCCAGCAGTGGTTGGACAGGGAATACAGATACGCAGTATTTT. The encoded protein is CASSGWTGNTDTQYF.

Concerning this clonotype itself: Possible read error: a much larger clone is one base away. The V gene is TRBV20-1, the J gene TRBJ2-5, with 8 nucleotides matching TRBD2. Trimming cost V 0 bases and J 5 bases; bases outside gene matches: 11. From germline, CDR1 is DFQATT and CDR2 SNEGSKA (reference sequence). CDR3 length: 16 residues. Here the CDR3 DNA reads TGCAGTGCTAGAGATCGAGATAGCGGGGAGATTGAGACCCAGTACTTC. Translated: CSARDRDSGEIETQYF.